Shown below are 8 T cell receptor beta chains from a single sample sequenced in a study of CD8 T cells in Susac syndrome. RNA, at roughly 0.45 to 1 ug, was reverse transcribed with random hexamers. TCRdb re-called the immunoSEQ multiplex PCR reads with MiXCR, one entry per CDR3 protein. The repertoire holds more than 150,000 distinct CDR3 sequences, with roughly 94% as singletons. The sequenced material came from CD8+ T cells from PBMCs. The source is a human donor with multiple sclerosis.

This clonotype was seen only a few times. V gene TRBV5-6 combines with J gene TRBJ2-3; D gene ambiguous. Germline-derived CDR1 and CDR2 are SGHDT and YYEEEE. The CDR3 runs to 12 residues. V was cut by 0 bases and J by 5 bases, with 4 bases left in between. The CDR3: CASSLGKDTQYF. CDR3 coding DNA: TGTGCCAGCAGCTTGGGAAAAGATACGCAGTATTTT.

The chain joins TRBV29-1 to TRBJ2-7; 7 bases are a match to TRBD1. Germline assignment: CDR1 SQVTM and CDR2 ANQGSEA. V shed 1 base, J shed 2 bases, and the junction held 5 bases outside the gene matches. The length of the CDR3 is 14 residues. The CDR3 DNA sequence: TGCAGCGTTGAAGGCCCGGGACAGACCTACGAGCAGTACTTC. This sequence encodes CSVEGPGQTYEQYF.

This rearrangement joins TRBV4-1 to TRBJ1-5, with D possibly being TRBD1 (6 bases). Trimming took 2 bases from V and 4 from J, leaving 9 bases between them. Looked up from germline, CDR1 is MGHRA and CDR2 is YSYEKL. The CDR3 is 14 amino acids. In DNA form, the CDR3 reads TGCGCCAGCAGCCAATTACAGGGAAATCAGCCCCAGCATTTT. Amino acids: CASSQLQGNQPQHF.

This chain uses TRBV29-1 with TRBJ2-3, with TRBD2 as a possible D gene (7 bases). Germline CDR1 SQVTM, CDR2 ANQGSEA. V lost 5 bases and J lost 3, with 12 bases in between. The CDR3 runs 13 residues. As DNA, the CDR3 is TGCAGCGTTCGGGGAGGGGGAACAGATACGCAGTATTTT. Amino acid sequence: CSVRGGGTDTQYF.

The chain has TRBV29-1 and TRBJ1-2; D might be TRBD1 (5 bases). Germline CDR1 SQVTM, CDR2 ANQGSEA. This CDR3 has 14 residues. Between the trimmed V and J ends, which lost 4 bases and 6 bases, there was a span of 18 bases. This CDR3 is CSVGRDSPGHGYTF. Written as DNA, the CDR3 is TGCAGCGTTGGCCGGGACTCACCCGGGCATGGCTACACCTTC.

This chain connects TRBV12-3 or TRBV12-4 to TRBJ2-3, with 7 bases identical to TRBD2. V lost 1 base, J lost 0 bases, and 10 bases stayed unmatched. CDR3 length equals 18 residues. This CDR3 reads CASSLEPSGTSSTDTQYF. The CDR3, as DNA: TGTGCCAGCAGTTTAGAGCCTAGCGGTACCTCTAGCACAGATACGCAGTATTTT.

The chain recombines TRBV7-9 with TRBJ1-2; D possibly corresponds to TRBD1 (5 bases). Trimming stripped 4 bases from V and 8 bases from J, with 26 bases between. Per germline, CDR1 SEHNR and CDR2 FQNEAQ (reference sequence). The CDR3 contains 17 residues. The CDR3 DNA is TGTGCCAGCAGCTCAAGGGCTTGGGGGGGACGGGATAAAGGCTACACCTTC. As protein: CASSSRAWGGRDKGYTF.

The gene calls are TRBV27 and TRBJ1-2; 7 nucleotides match TRBD1. The CDR3 totals 13 residues. Germline CDR1 reads MNHEY; CDR2 reads SMNVEV (reference sequence). V shed 6 bases and J 5 bases; nucleotides not matched to a gene: 6. For the CDR3, the DNA is TGTGCCAGCAGGGGCGGGACAGTATATGGCTACACCTTC. This translates into CASRGGTVYGYTF.